This T cell receptor (beta chain) stems from a study of blood T cell repertoires in COVID-19. Whole-study context: Some COVID-19 samples were acute and others convalescent; all came from the United States, Italy and Spain.

Method: immunoSEQ multiplex PCR; TCRdb's copy keeps in-frame clones and lacks some. Among roughly 180,000 clones listed, roughly 76% were seen once. The CDR3 has 15 residues. The J segment lost 5 bases and the V segment lost 2 bases, leaving 4 bases of the junction unmatched. Looked up from germline, CDR1 is SGHRS and CDR2 is YFSETQ. J is TRBJ2-1 and V is TRBV5-1; TRBD2 matches 10 bases. This TCR was sampled from a woman in her 40s with COVID-19, enrolled during active disease. The specimen was peripheral blood. For the CDR3, the DNA is TGCGCCAGCAGCTTTACTAGCGGGATAAACAATGAGCAGTTCTTC. Translating gives CASSFTSGINNEQFF.